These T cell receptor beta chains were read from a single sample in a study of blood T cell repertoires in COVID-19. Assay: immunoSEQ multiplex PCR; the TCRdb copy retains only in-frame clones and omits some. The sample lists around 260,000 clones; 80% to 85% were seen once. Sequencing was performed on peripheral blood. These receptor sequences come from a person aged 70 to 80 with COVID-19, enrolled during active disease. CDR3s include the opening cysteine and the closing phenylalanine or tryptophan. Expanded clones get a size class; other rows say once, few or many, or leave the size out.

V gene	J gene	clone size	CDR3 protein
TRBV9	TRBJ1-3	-	CASSDRTAGNTIYF
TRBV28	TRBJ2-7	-	CASSSPGLAGGGNEQYF
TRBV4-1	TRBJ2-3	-	CASSQETGITDTQYF
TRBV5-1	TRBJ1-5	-	CASSFGTGNQPQHF
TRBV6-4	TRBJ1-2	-	CASSDTSSQGARGYGYTF
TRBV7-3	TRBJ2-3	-	CASSLSGSSTDTQYF
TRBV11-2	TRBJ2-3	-	CASSRRGLAGTSGDTQYF
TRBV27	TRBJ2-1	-	CASRGTSRGRAGNEQFF
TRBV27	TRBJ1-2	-	CASSLRLDRAAGYTF
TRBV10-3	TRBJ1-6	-	CAIGGGRDNSPLHF
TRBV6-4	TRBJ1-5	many	CASSEGPGTGYNQPQHF
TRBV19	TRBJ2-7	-	CASSTGGQVPRYF
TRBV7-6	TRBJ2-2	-	CASSGWVSTGELFF
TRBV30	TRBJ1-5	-	CAWREGQSNQPQHF
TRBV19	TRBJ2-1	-	CASSIGGGAGHPNNEQFF
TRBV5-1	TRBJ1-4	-	CASSLSQGAEEKLFF
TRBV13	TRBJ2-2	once	CASSSISGRGTGELFF
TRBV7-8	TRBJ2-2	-	CASSRGRGQSTGELFF
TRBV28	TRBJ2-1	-	CASSQAGGRGSYNEQFF
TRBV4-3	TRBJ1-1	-	CASSQGGNIRAEAFF
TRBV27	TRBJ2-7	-	CASRTDRGFGEQYF
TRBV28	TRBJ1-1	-	CATLDRENTEAFF
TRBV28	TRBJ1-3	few	CASSITGAGNTIYF
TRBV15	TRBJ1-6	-	CATSRGNRESSSSYNSPLHF
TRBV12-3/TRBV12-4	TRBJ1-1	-	CASSLGGLTEAFF
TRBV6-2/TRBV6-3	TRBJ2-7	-	CASSRGLRYEQYF
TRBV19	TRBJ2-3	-	CASSPGGGRAGTQYF
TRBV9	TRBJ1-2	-	CASSVGTDANYGYTF
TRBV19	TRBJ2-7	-	CASSDRGSNYEQYF
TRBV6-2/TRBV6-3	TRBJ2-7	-	CASSYFAYEQYF
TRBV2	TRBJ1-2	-	CASTLGTGFGYTF
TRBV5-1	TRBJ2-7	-	CASSLLAGTYEQYF
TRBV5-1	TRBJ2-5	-	CASSDPSGGDSETQYF
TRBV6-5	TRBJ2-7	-	CASTPRGDSSYEQYF
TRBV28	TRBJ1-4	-	CASSVTGFPNEKLFF
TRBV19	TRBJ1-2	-	CASSIGDGANYGYTF
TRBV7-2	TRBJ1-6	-	CASSLARTGTNSPLHF
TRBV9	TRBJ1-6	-	CASSPRRGYSPLHF
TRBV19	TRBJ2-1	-	CASSMVSGSGAPYNEQFF
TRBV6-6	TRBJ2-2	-	CASSRDRISNTGELFF
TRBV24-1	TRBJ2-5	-	CATSDPETSHALETQYF
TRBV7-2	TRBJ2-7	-	CASSLLPSGDYEQYF
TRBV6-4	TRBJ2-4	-	CASGGQPIAKNIQYF
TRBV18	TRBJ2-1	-	CASSPPAGGNEQFF
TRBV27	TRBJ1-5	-	CASSPGTGGGQPQHF
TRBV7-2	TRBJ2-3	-	CASSDTPTGVTDTQYF
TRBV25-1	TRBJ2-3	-	CASRVGWGPSTDTQYF
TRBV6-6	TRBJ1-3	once	CASSYSTAGNTIYF
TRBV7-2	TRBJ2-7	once	CASSFLDRGPYEQYF
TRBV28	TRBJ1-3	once	CASSLPDSGNTIYF
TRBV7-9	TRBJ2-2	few	CASSNRQGSHTGELFF
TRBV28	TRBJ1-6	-	CASTYGTGVTPLHF
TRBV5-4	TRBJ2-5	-	CASSLGQPGETQYF
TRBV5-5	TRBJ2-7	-	CASSLRAGGLYEQYF
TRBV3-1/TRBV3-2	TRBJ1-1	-	CASSQVGGNTEAFF
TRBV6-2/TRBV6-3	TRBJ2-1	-	CASSYGLAEREQFF
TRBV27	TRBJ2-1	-	CASSTGTGLFF
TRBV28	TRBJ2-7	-	CASSRAGVREQYF
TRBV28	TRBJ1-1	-	CASTNPMGRTEAFF